The clone carrying this T cell receptor (beta chain) occurred many times. These data originate in a study of tumor-infiltrating lymphocytes in primary liver carcinoma. Study background: Primary liver carcinomas in the patients were surgically resected.

Blood RNA was derived from unsorted whole blood, and germline DNA was extracted too. A primer matching the constant region was used to make TCR beta cDNA from 450 to 500 ng of total RNA. Slightly modified ARM-PCR served as the procedure for the TCR beta libraries. These libraries came from three rounds of nested multiplex PCR. TRBV1-TRBV30 forward primers paired with a C-beta reverse primer drove the first two PCR rounds, approximately 11 cycles each. TCRdb ran MiXCR on the multiplex PCR reads and lists one entry per CDR3 protein. Here the sample spans about 320,000 distinct CDR3 sequences, around three fifths being singletons. This CDR3 contains 20 residues. Germline CDR1 LGHNA, CDR2 YNFKEQ. V gave up 0 bases and J gave up 2 bases; unmatched junction bases: 15.

Sequencing used peripheral blood. This clonotype originated in a middle-aged man with primary liver carcinoma and hepatitis B virus infection. The chain links TRBV4-2 to TRBJ2-2; 7 bases agree with TRBD2. The CDR3 protein is CASSQEMSGRGLLNTGELFF. Written as DNA, the CDR3 is TGTGCCAGCAGCCAAGAAATGAGTGGGAGGGGTTTATTAAACACCGGGGAGCTGTTTTTT.